This T cell receptor beta chain is from a study of persistence of HIV-infected CD4 T cells. Turning to the study itself: Up to about 180 mL blood was drawn at multiple time points; a couple of donors had single-time leukapheresis.

Study conclusions and caveats: Rare CMV-responding cells carrying HIV-1 proviruses were not analyzed separately for TCR.

Cells were stimulated with overlapping HIV-1 Gag 15-mer peptides. CD4+ T cells upregulating both CD40 ligand and CD69 were sorted as responding cells. Inclusion required CMV-positive serology and CD4+ counts above 400 cells/uL. Stimulated PBMCs had first been depleted of CD8+ T cells. Losses at the gene ends were 7 bases for V and 5 bases for J; bases not matched to a gene: 10. The CDR3 consists of 14 residues. Per germline, CDR1 SGHAT and CDR2 FQNNGV. The libraries were made with immunoSEQ version 4 in survey mode. TCRdb's table, derived via immunoSEQ multiplex PCR, lists solely in-frame clones and lacks some. The sample contains approximately 25,000 clones, approximately 79% of which appear only once. A word on this clone: Its specificity is not known.

This chain uses TRBV11-2 with TRBJ2-7, with 8 bases identical to TRBD1. This clonotype was obtained from an adult man with HIV who was CMV-seropositive. Source: CD4+ T cells sorted from PBMCs after roughly 19-hour stimulation, taken from a patient who received antiretroviral therapy. This chain's CDR3 is CASIFRTGSNEQYF. In DNA, the CDR3 is TGTGCCAGCATCTTCCGGACAGGGTCCAACGAGCAGTACTTC.